Following are 15 T cell receptor beta chains from one sample sequenced in a study of beta chain features in type 1 diabetes listed by TCRdb under 2018. These receptors' antigens are unknown. Study-wide conclusions, independent of this receptor: A moderate but significant shortening of TCRB CDR3 length was observed in type 1 diabetes patients in all four CD4+ subsets.

Library preparation was by the immunoSEQ multiplex PCR assay. All of the isolated RNA was reverse transcribed with the High Capacity cDNA Reverse Transcription Kit, so expressed TCRB transcripts were sequenced. The table was pulled from immuneACCESS by TCRdb, which kept in-frame rearrangements only. Such tables lose some clones; where checked, under half of the loss comes from unresolved V genes, and the rest has no known cause. For this sample there are under 200,000 clones; 10% appear just once. The top ten clonotypes cover less than 0.5% of the sample. What was sequenced was central memory CD4+ T cells from blood. The receptors were sampled from a man aged 25-45 years with type 1 diabetes.

This chain uses TRBV4-2 with TRBJ1-4; D unclear. Trimming shortened V by 1 base and J by 6 bases, and 6 bases separated the two germline ends. This CDR3 comprises 13 residues. Looked up from germline, CDR1 is LGHNA and CDR2 is YNFKEQ. The CDR3 here is CASSQGRDEKLFF. For the CDR3, the DNA is TGTGCCAGCAGCCAAGGGAGAGATGAAAAACTGTTTTTT.

The J gene is TRBJ1-1, the V gene TRBV6-4; the D gene is possibly TRBD1 (6 bases). V lost 2 bases, J lost 1 base, and 14 bases lay in between. The CDR3 spans 16 residues. The germline CDR1 and CDR2 sequences are MRHNA and SNTAGT. The DNA for the CDR3 is TGTGCCAGCAGTGACGGTAGGGTGGGACAGAACACTGAAGCTTTCTTT. Translation: CASSDGRVGQNTEAFF.

The CDR3 loop is CASSRTGAGDITGELFF. CDR3 nucleotide sequence: TGTGCCAGCAGCCGCACGGGCGCGGGAGATATCACCGGGGAGCTGTTTTTT. This chain links TRBV5-4 with TRBJ2-2; TRBD2 matches 7 bases. CDR3 length: 17 amino acids. Trimming removed 4 bases from V and 4 bases from J; junction bases left unmatched: 13. Germline values: CDR1 SGHNT, CDR2 YYREEE (reference sequence).

V is TRBV9 and J is TRBJ2-5, with 12 bases fitting TRBD1. V shed 1 base, J shed 5 bases, and the junction held 6 bases outside the gene matches. The CDR3 spans 16 residues. The germline gives CDR1 SGDLS, CDR2 YYNGEE. Written as DNA, the CDR3 is TGTGCCAGCAGCGTATATGGGACAGGGGGCCGGGAGACCCAGTACTTC. This encodes CASSVYGTGGRETQYF. Looking up the rest from reference TRBV9 and TRBJ2-5 gives the full variable domain: DSGVTQTPKHLITATGQRVTLRCSPRSGDLSVYWYQQSLDQGLQFLIQYYNGEERAKGNILERFSAQQFPDLHSELNLSSLELGDSALYFCASSVYGTGGRETQYFGPGTRLLVL.

This clone was seen only a few times. The chain carries TRBV6-5 and TRBJ1-2; the match to TRBD1 covers 8 bases. There are 15 residues in the CDR3. Germline V gene lookup returns CDR1 MNHEY and CDR2 SVGAGI. V was clipped by 2 bases and J by 6 bases; unmatched bases: 8. CDR3 region: CASSYRTGYRDGYTF. The CDR3 DNA is TGTGCCAGCAGTTACCGGACAGGGTATCGAGATGGCTACACCTTC.

This clone was detected a few times. V and J are TRBV4-2 and TRBJ2-1; 8 bases agree with TRBD2. The CDR3 runs 18 residues. CDR1 is LGHNA and CDR2 is YNFKEQ in the germline V gene. V gave up 4 bases and J gave up 4 bases; unmatched junction bases: 15. CDR3 sequence: CASSRKGDGTSVYNEQFF. Written as DNA, the CDR3 is TGTGCCAGCAGCCGGAAAGGGGACGGGACTAGTGTTTACAATGAGCAGTTCTTC.

The chain couples TRBV7-2 to TRBJ2-7; the match to TRBD1 covers 10 bases. Germline trimming cut 5 bases from V and 3 bases from J; bases unmatched to any gene: 7. CDR3 length: 15 amino acids. CDR1 is SGHTA, CDR2 FQGNSA, per germline. The CDR3 protein is CASSVTGTGDYEQYF. The DNA for the CDR3 is TGTGCCAGCAGCGTAACCGGGACAGGGGACTACGAGCAGTACTTC.

In this sample, this clone turned up a few times. The V call is TRBV7-6, the J call TRBJ2-5, with D tentatively TRBD2 (6 bases). The V and J ends lost 5 bases and 5 bases respectively, with 12 bases between them. CDR3 length: 13 residues. Germline CDR1 reads SGHVS; CDR2 reads FNYEAQ. Written as DNA, the CDR3 is TGTGCCAGCAGCCTGGGACTCAGGGAGACCCAGTACTTC. It translates to CASSLGLRETQYF.

This chain uses TRBV7-9 with TRBJ2-3; the match to TRBD1 covers 10 bases. In germline, CDR1 is SEHNR, CDR2 FQNEAQ (reference sequence). J was trimmed by 4 bases and V by 5 bases; bases with no gene match: 12. The CDR3 covers 17 residues. The CDR3 sequence: CASSRFTGQGFPDTQYF. The CDR3 nucleotides are TGTGCCAGCAGCCGGTTCACGGGACAGGGGTTCCCAGATACGCAGTATTTT.

This chain joins TRBV27 and TRBJ2-5; tentative D call: TRBD1 (5 bases). CDR3 length equals 15 residues. The germline V gene encodes CDR1 MNHEY and CDR2 SMNVEV (reference sequence). The germline V and J ends were trimmed by 8 bases and 2 bases, with 18 bases remaining between them. The CDR3 is CASAWAGHRQETQYF. The CDR3 nucleotides are TGTGCCAGCGCATGGGCAGGACACCGTCAAGAGACCCAGTACTTC.

The chain is built from TRBV27 and TRBJ2-1, with TRBD2 as a possible D gene (6 bases). Per germline, CDR1 MNHEY and CDR2 SMNVEV (reference sequence). V was clipped by 6 bases and J by 10 bases, with 19 bases between them. CDR3 length equals 14 residues. The CDR3 spells CASRGTGGRQEQFF. CDR3 nucleotides: TGTGCCAGCAGGGGTACAGGAGGGCGCCAGGAGCAGTTCTTC.

This clone was counted between two and nine times. The chain has TRBV7-9 and TRBJ1-5; 7 bases are shared with TRBD1. Unmatched junction bases numbered 13, after V lost 4 bases and J lost 1 base. The CDR3 is made up of 18 amino acids. Germline V lookup: CDR1 SEHNR, CDR2 FQNEAQ (reference sequence). CDR3 sequence (DNA): TGTGCCAGCAGCTCAGGGGGACACGTTTCCTTCAGCAATCAGCCCCAGCATTTT. Translation: CASSSGGHVSFSNQPQHF.

The rearrangement uses TRBV30 and TRBJ2-1, with 11 bases matching TRBD2. The CDR3 sequence is 13 residues long. After removal of 8 bases from V and 15 bases from J, the junction contained 15 bases not matched to a gene. CDR1 is GTSNPN and CDR2 is SVGIG in the germline V gene (reference sequence). The CDR3 region is CAATSGKSRFWFF. The CDR3 coding sequence is TGTGCCGCGACTAGCGGGAAATCTAGGTTTTGGTTCTTC.

This clone was seen more than once but under ten times. The chain employs TRBV29-1 and TRBJ2-3; 7 bases fit TRBD1. The V and J ends lost 4 bases and 1 base, in that order; junction bases with no gene match: 8. The germline CDR1 and CDR2 sequences are SQVTM and ANQGSEA. CDR3 length: 15 amino acids. The CDR3 bases are TGCAGCGTTGCGGGACAGATGGGGGGCACAGATACGCAGTATTTT. Protein: CSVAGQMGGTDTQYF.

This clone was detected only a few times. The chain combines TRBV2 with TRBJ2-5, with TRBD2 as a possible D gene (5 bases). The CDR3 consists of 13 residues. CDR1 is SNHLY, CDR2 FYNNEI, per germline. V dropped 4 bases and J dropped 1 base, with 7 bases sitting between them. CDR3 coding DNA: TGTGCCAGCAGTGTCCTAGCCCAAGAGACCCAGTACTTC. Translation: CASSVLAQETQYF.